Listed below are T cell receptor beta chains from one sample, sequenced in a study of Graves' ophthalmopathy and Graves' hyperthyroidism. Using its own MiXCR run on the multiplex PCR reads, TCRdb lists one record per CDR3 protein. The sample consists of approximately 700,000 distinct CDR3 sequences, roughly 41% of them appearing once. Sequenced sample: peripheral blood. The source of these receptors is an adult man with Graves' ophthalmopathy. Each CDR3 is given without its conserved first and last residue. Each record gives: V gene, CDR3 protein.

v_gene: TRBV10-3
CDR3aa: AISITEYGQY

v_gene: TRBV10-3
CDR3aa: AIKIGLKDEQY

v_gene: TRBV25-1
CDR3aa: ASSPTGVSSYNSPLH

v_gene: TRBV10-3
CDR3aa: AIKSGTGQNQPQH

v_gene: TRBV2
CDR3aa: ASRTGTGLYEQY

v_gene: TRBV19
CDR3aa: ASSIGQRYGYT

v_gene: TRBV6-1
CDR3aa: ASSRWGQGGAF

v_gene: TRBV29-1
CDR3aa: SVPSTGTGDQPQH

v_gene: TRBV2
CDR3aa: ASSQTGAWGYT

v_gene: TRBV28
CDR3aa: ASSFNYANT

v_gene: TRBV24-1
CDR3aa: ASSVDRGPNGYT

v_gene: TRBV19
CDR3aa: ASSPRVESPLH

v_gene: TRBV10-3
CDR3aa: AISVKGSGANVLT

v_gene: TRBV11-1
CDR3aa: ASSFPLLTVTYGYT

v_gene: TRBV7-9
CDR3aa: ASSLARAGVIPDTQY

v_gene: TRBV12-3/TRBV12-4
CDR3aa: ASSSTEAF

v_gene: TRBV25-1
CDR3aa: ASRLNRGAPLH

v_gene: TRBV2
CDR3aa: ASSHWAVTPYEQY

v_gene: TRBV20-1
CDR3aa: SARVRVAGQPQH

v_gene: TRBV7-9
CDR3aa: ASSPLVAEPPYEQY

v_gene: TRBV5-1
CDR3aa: ASSLDLTGFKGSGANVLT

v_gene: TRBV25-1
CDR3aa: ASSDSAGGRAF

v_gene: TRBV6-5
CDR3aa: ASSETGRSYEQY

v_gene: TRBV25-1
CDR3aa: ASSLDGPGAYEQY

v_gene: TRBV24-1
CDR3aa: ATSAEGRGGQETQY

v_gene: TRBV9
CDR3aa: ASSREGANSPLH

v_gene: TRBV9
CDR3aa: ASSFRVGDSPLH

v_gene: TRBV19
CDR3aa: ASSLQQTYEAF

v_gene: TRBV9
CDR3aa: ASNAKGGPGELF

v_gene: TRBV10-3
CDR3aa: ASGDRAESNQPQH

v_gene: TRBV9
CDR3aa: ASSLGDPFYEQY

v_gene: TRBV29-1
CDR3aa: SVETGIPNYGYT

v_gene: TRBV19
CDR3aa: ASSIQVRTGELF

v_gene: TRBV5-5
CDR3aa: ASSGTEATNEKLL

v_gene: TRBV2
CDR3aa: ASNSEGGYT

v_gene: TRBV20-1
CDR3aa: SARDLRGHYEQY

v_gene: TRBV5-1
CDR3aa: ASSFQQGTGELF

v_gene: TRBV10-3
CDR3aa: VMGRWRNYEQY

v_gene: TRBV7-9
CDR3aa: ASSQVGGETQY

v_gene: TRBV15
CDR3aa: ATSRDLQGTAF

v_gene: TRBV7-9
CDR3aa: ASSPGRAYTEAF